This TCR beta chain was obtained from a study of Ad26.COV2.S vaccination and SARS-CoV-2 variants. Overall study: The donor was enrolled in the Ad26.COV2.S arm of the COV1001 trial.

Clones were sequenced by immunoSEQ multiplex PCR, and TCRdb holds only the in-frame ones, with some missing. The profile shows around 310,000 clones, about 90% of them singletons. Treatment here: roughly 18 received Ad26.COV2.S at low or high dose, single or two shots; several received placebo; per-sample allocation not given. It was on day 63 after the first vaccine or placebo injection that samples were taken. Note on this clone: What it binds is unknown.

General study results and limits: Estimates derived from TCR breadth and depth analyses may have underestimated total T cell responses.

V shed 1 base and J 10 bases; nucleotides not matched to a gene: 7. Germline loops: CDR1 SGHVS, CDR2 FQNEAQ. CDR3 length equals 15 residues. This receptor was taken from a person aged 18-65 years who received the Ad26.COV2.S COVID-19 vaccine or a placebo. The chain links TRBV7-8 to TRBJ1-4; TRBD1 matches at 9 bases. This material consisted of peripheral blood, taken in a trial of Ad26.COV2.S vaccine versus placebo. CDR3 amino acids: CASSLVFTGGGKLFF. The CDR3, as DNA: TGTGCCAGCAGCTTAGTATTTACAGGGGGCGGAAAACTGTTTTTT.